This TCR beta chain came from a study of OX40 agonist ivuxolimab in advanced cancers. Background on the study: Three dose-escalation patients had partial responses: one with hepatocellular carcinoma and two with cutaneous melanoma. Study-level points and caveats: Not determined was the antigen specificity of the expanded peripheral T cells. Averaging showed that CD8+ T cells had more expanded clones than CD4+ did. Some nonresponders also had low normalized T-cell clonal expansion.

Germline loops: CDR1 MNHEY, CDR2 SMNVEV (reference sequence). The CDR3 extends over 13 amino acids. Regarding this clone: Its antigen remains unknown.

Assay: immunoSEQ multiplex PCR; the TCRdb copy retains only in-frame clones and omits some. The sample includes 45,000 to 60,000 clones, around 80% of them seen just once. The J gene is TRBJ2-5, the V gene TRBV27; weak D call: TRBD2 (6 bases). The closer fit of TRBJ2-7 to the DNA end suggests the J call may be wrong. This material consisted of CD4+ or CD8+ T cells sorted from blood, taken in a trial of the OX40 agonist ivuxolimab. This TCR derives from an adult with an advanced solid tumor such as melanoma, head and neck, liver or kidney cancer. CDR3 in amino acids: CASARGSIYEQYF. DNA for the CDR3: TGTGCCAGCGCCCGGGGGAGTATATACGAGCAGTACTTC.